The TCR beta chain under discussion was sequenced for a study of blood T cell repertoires in COVID-19. About the research overall: Cohort 3 donors counted as recovered after two negative PCRs, clearance, or resolved symptoms. Some COVID-19 samples were acute and others convalescent; all came from the United States, Italy and Spain.

Across roughly 25 US areas, participants ranged in age from about 18 to 90 years. Original methodology: How many nucleated cells were present was estimated from reference gene primer amplification. The table came from immunoSEQ multiplex PCR; TCRdb's copy has only in-frame clones and leaves some out. V and J calls and clone size come straight from that table; D and trimming were deduced from the DNA. This table holds 150,000 to 200,000 clones, about 80% found once. Germline V gene sequence: CDR1 MNHNY, CDR2 SVGAGI (reference sequence). With 6 bases clipped from V and 8 bases from J, the junction kept 8 bases outside the gene matches. This CDR3 has 13 amino acids.

The chain links TRBV6-6 to TRBJ1-2; TRBD1 agrees at 8 bases. Sequencing was done on a sample of PBMCs or T cells enriched from blood (not recorded which). The sequence was obtained from a woman in her seventies in a cohort exposed to, infected with or recovered from COVID-19 (not recorded which). The CDR3 protein is CASSVGQGGGYTF. CDR3 DNA: TGTGCCAGCAGCGTAGGACAGGGAGGCGGCTACACCTTC.